The 29 T cell receptor beta chains given below trace back to one sample, sequenced in a study of cytomegalovirus exposure and HLA in healthy donors. The PCR contained 60 Vbeta and 13 Jbeta primers. Sequenced by immunoSEQ multiplex PCR; TCRdb stores in-frame clones only, minus some. Of around 180,000 clones in the sample, around 80% were seen once. The sample taken for sequencing was PBMCs. Every receptor here comes from a man younger than 35 in good health and CMV-seronegative.

The chain has TRBV7-2 and TRBJ2-1, with D tentatively TRBD2 (5 bases). V lost 5 bases to trimming and J lost 8 bases, with 13 bases between them. This CDR3 spans 13 amino acids. Germline lookup yields CDR1 SGHTA and CDR2 FQGNSA. The CDR3 reads CASSISSGDEQFF. The CDR3, as DNA: TGTGCCAGCAGCATTTCTTCCGGGGATGAGCAGTTCTTC.

This chain links TRBV18 with TRBJ2-5; tentatively, D is TRBD2 (6 bases). The ends were cut back, 6 bases at V and 10 bases at J, with 15 bases in the middle. This CDR3 comprises 12 residues. The germline CDR1 and CDR2 sequences are KGHSH and LQKENI. The CDR3 here is CASSTRTGDQYF. The CDR3 coding sequence is TGTGCCAGCTCGACACGGACGGGGGACCAGTACTTC. Combining the CDR3 with reference TRBV18 and TRBJ2-5 gives the whole variable domain NAGVMQNPRHLVRRRGQEARLRCSPMKGHSHVYWYRQLPEEGLKFMVYLQKENIIDESGMPKERFSAEFPKEGPSILRIQQVVRGDSAAYFCASSTRTGDQYFGPGTRLLVL.

This sequence joins TRBV11-1 and TRBJ2-2; D is ambiguous. The CDR3 contains 13 residues. Between the trimmed V and J ends, which lost 3 bases and 4 bases, there was a span of 6 bases. Germline V lookup: CDR1 SGHAT, CDR2 FQDESV (reference sequence). CDR3 in DNA: TGTGCCAGCAGCTTCCCCTTCACCGGGGAGCTGTTTTTT. Amino acid sequence: CASSFPFTGELFF.

The chain combines TRBV13 with TRBJ2-1, with 15 bases that match TRBD2. The CDR3 sequence is 17 residues long. Germline V gives CDR1 PRHDT, CDR2 FYEKMQ (reference sequence). Losses at the gene ends were 3 bases for V and 9 bases for J; bases not matched to a gene: 9. This CDR3 reads CASSFLGLAGGESEQFF. Written as DNA, the CDR3 is TGTGCCAGCAGCTTCCTAGGACTAGCGGGAGGGGAGAGTGAGCAGTTCTTC. Drawing the rest from reference TRBV13 and TRBJ2-1, the complete variable domain is AAGVIQSPRHLIKEKRETATLKCYPIPRHDTVYWYQQGPGQDPQFLISFYEKMQSDKGSIPDRFSAQQFSDYHSELNMSSLELGDSALYFCASSFLGLAGGESEQFFGPGTRLTVL.

This clone was seen only a few times. The CDR3 bases are TGTGCCAGCAAACCGGGACTAGCGCACTACGAGCAGTACTTC. It specifies CASKPGLAHYEQYF. The V gene is TRBV6-5, the J gene TRBJ2-7; TRBD2 aligns across 10 bases. The length of the CDR3 is 14 residues. V shed 7 bases and J 3 bases; nucleotides not matched to a gene: 6. Germline V lookup: CDR1 MNHEY, CDR2 SVGAGI.

The chain joins TRBV12-5 to TRBJ2-3; 9 bases map to TRBD1. Looked up from germline, CDR1 is LGHNT and CDR2 is FRNRAP. The CDR3 has 16 amino acids. V gave up 7 bases and J gave up 6 bases; unmatched junction bases: 14. The DNA of the CDR3 is TGTGCTAGTGAACCAGCACGGGACAGGGTTCGGGATACGCAGTATTTT. Its protein is CASEPARDRVRDTQYF.

V usage is TRBV30 and J usage is TRBJ1-4; D gene uncertain. The CDR3 spans 13 residues. Germline CDR1 is GTSNPN and CDR2 is SVGIG (reference sequence). V was cut by 7 bases and J by 3 bases, with 12 bases left in between. CDR3 residues: CAFNRGANEKLFF. In nucleotides, the CDR3 is TGTGCCTTTAACCGGGGAGCTAATGAAAAACTGTTTTTT. Filled out from reference TRBV30 and TRBJ1-4, the complete variable domain reads SQTIHQWPATLVQPVGSPLSLECTVEGTSNPNLYWYRQAAGRGLQLLFYSVGIGQISSEVPQNLSASRPQDRQFILSSKKLLLSDSGFYLCAFNRGANEKLFFGSGTQLSVL.

The rearrangement uses TRBV9 and TRBJ2-3; 10 positions match TRBD2. V trimming: 1 base; J trimming: 2 bases; junction bases outside the gene matches: 4. The CDR3 contains 16 residues. Germline V gene lookup returns CDR1 SGDLS and CDR2 YYNGEE. CDR3 nucleotide sequence: TGTGCCAGCAGCGTATCAACTAGCGGGGCCACAGATACGCAGTATTTT. Protein product: CASSVSTSGATDTQYF. The complete variable domain, with remaining parts taken from reference TRBV9 and TRBJ2-3, reads DSGVTQTPKHLITATGQRVTLRCSPRSGDLSVYWYQQSLDQGLQFLIQYYNGEERAKGNILERFSAQQFPDLHSELNLSSLELGDSALYFCASSVSTSGATDTQYFGPGTRLTVL.

This clone was seen once. The chain employs TRBV6-5 and TRBJ2-5; the D is unclear. The end of the DNA aligns better with TRBJ2-7, so the J call may be wrong. The CDR3 has 13 residues. From germline, CDR1 is MNHEY and CDR2 SVGAGI. CDR3: CASSFDITYEQYF. The CDR3 coding sequence is TGTGCCAGCAGTTTTGACATAACCTACGAGCAGTACTTC.

Worth noting for this clone: This specimen includes other DNA sequences encoding the same CDR3. J is TRBJ2-7 and V is TRBV19, with 7 bases aligning to TRBD1. Germline assignment: CDR1 LNHDA and CDR2 SQIVND (reference sequence). This CDR3 comprises 12 residues. V lost 5 bases and J lost 2; bases outside the gene matches: 0. The CDR3 nucleotides read TGTGCCAGTAGTCAGGGGGCCTACGAGCAGTACTTC. Protein product: CASSQGAYEQYF. The variable domain in full, completed from reference TRBV19 and TRBJ2-7, reads DGGITQSPKYLFRKEGQNVTLSCEQNLNHDAMYWYRQDPGQGLRLIYYSQIVNDFQKGDIAEGYSVSREKKESFPLTVTSAQKNPTAFYLCASSQGAYEQYFGPGTRLTVT.

A word on this clone: This sample also contains other DNA sequences that code for the same CDR3. The chain carries TRBV6-5 and TRBJ1-5; 8 bases map to TRBD1. Germline lookup yields CDR1 MNHEY and CDR2 SVGAGI. The CDR3 sequence is 13 residues long. Trimming at V came to 4 bases and at J to 4 bases, leaving 0 bases not matched to a gene. As DNA, the CDR3 is TGTGCCAGCAGTTGGACAGGGAATCAGCCCCAGCATTTT. It codes for CASSWTGNQPQHF.

Turning to this clone: Other DNA sequences in this specimen translate into the identical CDR3. This chain links TRBV9 with TRBJ2-5; 9 nucleotides match TRBD2. Trimming took 0 bases from V and 5 from J; bases not matched to a gene: 5. Germline V gene sequence: CDR1 SGDLS, CDR2 YYNGEE. The CDR3 contains 15 residues. This CDR3 is CASSVGLAGKETQYF. Here the CDR3 DNA reads TGTGCCAGCAGCGTAGGGCTAGCGGGAAAGGAGACCCAGTACTTC.

This rearrangement joins TRBV19 to TRBJ1-1; D is uncertain. Trimming left V 5 bases short and J 2 bases short, with 15 bases between. Looked up from germline, CDR1 is LNHDA and CDR2 is SQIVND (reference sequence). The CDR3 has 15 residues. The CDR3, as DNA: TGTGCCAGTAGTTTTCCGGGCCGGGGAAACACTGAAGCTTTCTTT. Protein product: CASSFPGRGNTEAFF.

This chain joins TRBV11-2 and TRBJ1-2, with D unclear. The CDR3 totals 14 residues. Trimming pared 7 bases from V and 6 bases from J, leaving 18 bases between. The germline CDR1 and CDR2 sequences are SGHAT and FQNNGV. DNA for the CDR3: TGTGCCAGCACCGAATACTTCCAGGTGCATGGCTACACCTTC. It codes for CASTEYFQVHGYTF.

The chain has TRBV9 and TRBJ2-1; 8 bases map to TRBD1. Germline V gene sequence: CDR1 SGDLS, CDR2 YYNGEE. The CDR3 contains 17 residues. Unmatched junction bases numbered 11, after V lost 0 bases and J lost 6 bases. As DNA, the CDR3 is TGTGCCAGCAGCGTAGTTGGGGCAGGGGGCGTTAGCAATGAGCAGTTCTTC. Translated, it gives CASSVVGAGGVSNEQFF.

The genes are TRBV7-9 and TRBJ2-5; 8 bases fit TRBD2. CDR1 SEHNR and CDR2 FQNEAQ come from the germline V gene (reference sequence). With 5 bases clipped from V and 5 bases from J, the junction kept 10 bases outside the gene matches. The CDR3 contains 15 residues. In DNA form, the CDR3 reads TGTGCCAGCAGCGCTGGACTAGCCAGGATGGAGACCCAGTACTTC. It encodes CASSAGLARMETQYF. Full variable domain (outside the CDR3, taken from reference TRBV7-9 and TRBJ2-5): DTGVSQNPRHKITKRGQNVTFRCDPISEHNRLYWYRQTLGQGPEFLTYFQNEAQLEKSRLLSDRFSAERPKGSFSTLEIQRTEQGDSAMYLCASSAGLARMETQYFGPGTRLLVL.

This rearrangement joins TRBV29-1 to TRBJ1-5; TRBD1 matches 8 bases. Unmatched junction bases numbered 9, after V lost 4 bases and J lost 1 base. Germline assignment: CDR1 SQVTM and CDR2 ANQGSEA. CDR3 length equals 16 residues. CDR3 sequence: CSVAFPRDRSNQPQHF. The CDR3 DNA sequence: TGCAGCGTTGCCTTCCCCCGGGACAGGAGCAATCAGCCCCAGCATTTT. The entire variable domain, with the rest obtained from reference TRBV29-1 and TRBJ1-5, is as follows: SAVISQKPSRDICQRGTSLTIQCQVDSQVTMMFWYRQQPGQSLTLIATANQGSEATYESGFVIDKFPISRPNLTFSTLTVSNMSPEDSSIYLCSVAFPRDRSNQPQHFGDGTRLSIL.

This chain joins TRBV5-4 and TRBJ1-3; D is unresolved. CDR3 length equals 15 residues. With 3 bases removed from V and 2 bases from J, the gap between germline ends came to 12 bases. Germline V gene sequence: CDR1 SGHNT, CDR2 YYREEE (reference sequence). Here the CDR3 reads CASSSGGGAGNTIYF. CDR3 in DNA: TGTGCCAGCAGCTCGGGAGGTGGGGCTGGAAACACCATATATTTT.

V and J are TRBV5-6 and TRBJ2-2, with D maybe TRBD2 (5 bases). The germline CDR1 and CDR2 sequences are SGHDT and YYEEEE. The CDR3 loop spans 14 amino acids. V was clipped by 2 bases and J by 7 bases, with 12 bases between them. The chain's CDR3 is CASSLLVGYGELFF. The CDR3 nucleotides read TGTGCCAGCAGCTTACTAGTGGGGTACGGGGAGCTGTTTTTT.

The CDR3 DNA reads TGTGCCAGCAGCTTAGATCTAGCGGGGTACTACGAGCAGTACTTC. Translation gives CASSLDLAGYYEQYF. V usage is TRBV7-9 and J usage is TRBJ2-7; 9 bases fit TRBD2. The germline CDR1 and CDR2 sequences are SEHNR and FQNEAQ (reference sequence). V lost 1 base and J lost 3; bases outside the gene matches: 4. The CDR3 is 15 residues long.

J is TRBJ1-4 and V is TRBV19; the D gene is possibly TRBD1 (6 bases). Looked up from germline, CDR1 is LNHDA and CDR2 is SQIVND (reference sequence). The CDR3 has 14 amino acids. Between the trimmed V and J ends, which lost 4 bases and 8 bases, there was a span of 14 bases. The CDR3 DNA follows: TGTGCCAGTAGTACAGGGGCGTTAGGGGAAAAACTGTTTTTT. Protein: CASSTGALGEKLFF.

This clone was seen once. This chain links TRBV5-1 with TRBJ1-2, with 9 bases fitting TRBD1. V was clipped by 0 bases and J by 5 bases; unmatched bases: 8. CDR3 size: 16 residues. Germline assignment: CDR1 SGHRS and CDR2 YFSETQ. Here the CDR3 DNA reads TGCGCCAGCAGCTTGGCAGGGGACAGGGCACCTTATGGCTACACCTTC. Its protein product is CASSLAGDRAPYGYTF.

In this sample, this clone turned up once. J is TRBJ1-6 and V is TRBV6-6; TRBD1 might be the D (5 bases). CDR1 is MNHNY, CDR2 SVGAGI, per germline (reference sequence). V was pared by 4 bases and J by 14 bases, with 24 bases between. The CDR3 runs to 16 residues. CDR3 DNA sequence: TGTGCCAGCAGTTCCTTAGCCCCTATATGGGGCGGGACCCTCCACTTT. Protein sequence: CASSSLAPIWGGTLHF.

In DNA form, the CDR3 reads TGTGCCAGTAGTATAACTAGGCGCTCCTACGAGCAGTACTTC. Translation: CASSITRRSYEQYF. The chain couples TRBV19 to TRBJ2-7, with D maybe TRBD2 (5 bases). V was pared by 2 bases and J by 0 bases, with 8 bases between. The CDR3 spans 14 residues. Germline CDR1 and CDR2: LNHDA and SQIVND (reference sequence). Variable domain in full (rest from reference TRBV19 and TRBJ2-7): DGGITQSPKYLFRKEGQNVTLSCEQNLNHDAMYWYRQDPGQGLRLIYYSQIVNDFQKGDIAEGYSVSREKKESFPLTVTSAQKNPTAFYLCASSITRRSYEQYFGPGTRLTVT.

The sample holds one count of this clone. The rearrangement joins TRBV20-1 to TRBJ1-5; D is possibly TRBD1 (5 bases). Germline CDR1 and CDR2: DFQATT and SNEGSKA (reference sequence). This CDR3 contains 11 residues. The ends were cut back, 3 bases at V and 8 bases at J, with 8 bases in the middle. The CDR3 DNA follows: TGCAGTGCTAGGATAGGGGAGCCCCAGCATTTT. Translating it yields CSARIGEPQHF.

The chain couples TRBV5-1 to TRBJ2-1, with 10 nucleotides matching TRBD1. Germline CDR1 reads SGHRS; CDR2 reads YFSETQ. This CDR3 has 15 amino acids. Trimming removed 2 bases from V and 5 bases from J; junction bases left unmatched: 4. CDR3 protein: CASSFSGTGDNEQFF. Written as DNA, the CDR3 is TGCGCCAGCAGCTTCTCCGGGACAGGGGACAATGAGCAGTTCTTC. The full variable domain, completed using reference TRBV5-1 and TRBJ2-1, is KAGVTQTPRYLIKTRGQQVTLSCSPISGHRSVSWYQQTPGQGLQFLFEYFSETQRNKGNFPGRFSGRQFSNSRSEMNVSTLELGDSALYLCASSFSGTGDNEQFFGPGTRLTVL.

Remarks on this clone: Mismatch with germline at one junction end may stem from a read error. V usage is TRBV9 and J usage is TRBJ2-7; D is possibly TRBD1 (5 bases). The length of the CDR3 is 14 residues. Germline V gene data show CDR1 as SGDLS and CDR2 as YYNGEE. DNA of the CDR3: TGTGCCAGCACCGTAGGGGCAGGGATAGGCGAGCAGTACTTC. It yields the protein CASTVGAGIGEQYF. Complete variable domain (other parts from reference TRBV9 and TRBJ2-7): DSGVTQTPKHLITATGQRVTLRCSPRSGDLSVYWYQQSLDQGLQFLIQYYNGEERAKGNILERFSAQQFPDLHSELNLSSLELGDSALYFCASTVGAGIGEQYFGPGTRLTVT.

The genes are TRBV9 and TRBJ2-1, with 7 bases matching TRBD2. This CDR3 comprises 16 residues. CDR1 SGDLS and CDR2 YYNGEE come from the germline V gene. With 4 bases clipped from V and 4 bases from J, the junction kept 11 bases outside the gene matches. The DNA of the CDR3 is TGTGCCAGCAGCTCCCTTCCGGGGGGAAGTTACAATGAGCAGTTCTTC. The encoded protein is CASSSLPGGSYNEQFF.

V gene TRBV5-1 combines with J gene TRBJ2-1; 12 nucleotides line up with TRBD2. The CDR3 contains 16 residues. Germline loops: CDR1 SGHRS, CDR2 YFSETQ. With 4 bases clipped from V and 7 bases from J, the junction kept 9 bases outside the gene matches. In nucleotides, the CDR3 is TGCGCCAGCAGCGAAACACTAGCGGGAGGAGGGAATGAGCAGTTCTTC. Amino acid sequence: CASSETLAGGGNEQFF.